These 4 T cell receptor beta chains were all obtained from the same sample, sequenced in a study of cytomegalovirus exposure and HLA in healthy donors. Primers included in the PCR were 60 Vbeta and 13 Jbeta primers. Libraries were prepared by immunoSEQ multiplex PCR; TCRdb keeps only in-frame clonotypes and omits some of them. The table has 100,000 to 150,000 clones, over 60% seen once; the top ten hold approximately 2%. Sequenced: PBMCs. The source of these receptors is a female donor in good health and CMV-seropositive.

Note on this clone: At one boundary the junction diverges from the germline segment, which might be a read error. The chain couples TRBV7-9 to TRBJ2-7, with TRBD1 matching over 8 bases. There are 12 residues in the CDR3. Germline V CDR1 and CDR2: SEHNR, FQNEAQ (reference sequence). The CDR3 DNA is TGTTCCAGCAGCTCGACAGGGGCCGAGCAGTACTTC. Protein sequence: CSSSSTGAEQYF. Filled out from reference TRBV7-9 and TRBJ2-7, the complete variable domain reads DTGVSQNPRHKITKRGQNVTFRCDPISEHNRLYWYRQTLGQGPEFLTYFQNEAQLEKSRLLSDRFSAERPKGSFSTLEIQRTEQGDSAMYLCSSSSTGAEQYFGPGTRLTVT.

This clone is a singleton in its sample. The chain carries TRBV19 and TRBJ2-6; a possible D gene is TRBD2 (6 bases). This CDR3 contains 14 residues. The V end was cut by 4 bases, the J end by 3 bases, with 7 bases between. CDR1 is LNHDA, CDR2 SQIVND, per germline (reference sequence). CDR3 sequence: CASSTGVGANVLTF. The CDR3 DNA reads TGTGCCAGTAGTACGGGGGTTGGGGCCAACGTCCTGACTTTC. The whole variable domain, filled in from reference TRBV19 and TRBJ2-6, reads DGGITQSPKYLFRKEGQNVTLSCEQNLNHDAMYWYRQDPGQGLRLIYYSQIVNDFQKGDIAEGYSVSREKKESFPLTVTSAQKNPTAFYLCASSTGVGANVLTFGAGSRLTVL.

The gene calls are TRBV2 and TRBJ2-2, with D uncertain. V dropped 5 bases and J dropped 7 bases, with 5 bases sitting between them. The CDR3 runs 11 residues. CDR1 and CDR2 (germline): SNHLY, FYNNEI. Here the CDR3 reads CASSRGGELFF. In DNA form, the CDR3 reads TGTGCCAGCAGTAGAGGCGGGGAGCTGTTTTTT.

The V gene is TRBV10-1, the J gene TRBJ2-3; D unresolved. Trimming removed 0 bases at V and 1 base at J, with 5 bases between. CDR3 length: 14 amino acids. Germline CDR1 reads WNHNN; CDR2 reads SYGVQD (reference sequence). Here the CDR3 reads CASSESTRTDTQYF. Here the CDR3 DNA reads TGCGCCAGCAGTGAGTCGACTCGCACAGATACGCAGTATTTT.